The next 28 T cell receptor beta chains were all read from a single sample in a study of beta chain features in type 1 diabetes. Findings and caveats of the study: Within each of all four CD4+ subsets, Type 1 diabetes patients had TCRB CDR3s that were moderately but significantly shorter.

Their cognate antigens are unknown. The study reverse transcribed the entire isolated RNA, so it sequenced expressed TCRB transcripts. This table comes from immunoSEQ multiplex PCR, and its TCRdb copy is limited to in-frame clones, with some not included. The data show approximately 15,000 clones, less than 85% seen once. The sample consisted of stem cell memory CD4+ T cells from blood. These receptors were taken from a young woman with type 1 diabetes.

The chain is built from TRBV7-2 and TRBJ2-3, with TRBD2 matching 10 bases. In germline, CDR1 is SGHTA, CDR2 FQGNSA. The ends lost 1 base at V and 4 bases at J; junction bases unmatched: 11. The CDR3 has 18 amino acids. Here the CDR3 reads CASSLGRSSGSYADTQYF. The CDR3 nucleotides read TGTGCCAGCAGCTTAGGCCGCTCTAGCGGGAGTTATGCAGATACGCAGTATTTT.

The V and J genes are TRBV6-6 and TRBJ2-7; 7 nucleotides align to TRBD1. This CDR3 is built from 12 residues. V shed 5 bases, J shed 3 bases, and the junction held 1 base outside the gene matches. Germline V gives CDR1 MNHNY, CDR2 SVGAGI (reference sequence). CDR3 amino acids: CASSRDSYEQYV. The CDR3 DNA is TGTGCCAGCAGTCGGGACAGCTACGAGCAGTACGTC.

The gene calls are TRBV7-8 and TRBJ2-7, with a possible D match to TRBD1 (5 bases). The germline V and J ends were trimmed by 1 base and 3 bases, with 13 bases remaining between them. Germline V gene lookup returns CDR1 SGHVS and CDR2 FQNEAQ. This CDR3 has 15 amino acids. CDR3 amino acids: CASSLGWADIYEQYV. The CDR3 nucleotides read TGTGCCAGCAGCTTAGGATGGGCGGACATCTACGAGCAGTACGTC.

The J gene is TRBJ2-7, the V gene TRBV4-3; possible D gene TRBD2, 6 bases. Germline CDR1 LGHNA, CDR2 YSLEER. V lost 5 bases, J lost 2 bases, and 13 bases lay in between. The CDR3 loop spans 14 amino acids. The CDR3 protein is CASSGGTRTYEQYV. CDR3 coding DNA: TGCGCCAGCAGCGGAGGGACTCGGACCTACGAGCAGTACGTC.

The rearrangement links TRBV18 to TRBJ2-1; 9 nucleotides match TRBD2. V lost 3 bases and J lost 4; bases outside the gene matches: 13. The CDR3 runs 18 residues. Germline assignment: CDR1 KGHSH and CDR2 LQKENI. The CDR3, as DNA: TGTGCCAGCTCACCCGGTTGGTTGGGGACTAGCAGATACAATGAGCAGTTCTTC. This encodes CASSPGWLGTSRYNEQFF.

The table lists this clone with a few counts. V usage is TRBV14 and J usage is TRBJ2-1, with 8 bases aligning to TRBD2. This CDR3 has 13 amino acids. The J segment lost 8 bases and the V segment lost 6 bases, leaving 6 bases of the junction unmatched. Germline V gene data show CDR1 as SGHDN and CDR2 as FVKESK. The DNA for the CDR3 is TGTGCCAGCAGACTGGCGGGAGGTCATGAGCAGTTCTTC. Translating it yields CASRLAGGHEQFF.

The V call is TRBV6-5, the J call TRBJ1-1; D is possibly TRBD1 (5 bases). From germline, CDR1 is MNHEY and CDR2 SVGAGI. This CDR3 contains 15 residues. Deletions cut 0 bases from V and 0 bases from J, with 8 bases between. CDR3 coding DNA: TGTGCCAGCAGTTACTCGCCAGGGATGAACACTGAAGCTTTCTTT. This translates into CASSYSPGMNTEAFF.

The V call is TRBV9, the J call TRBJ2-1; D is ambiguous. V was shortened by 0 bases and J by 4 bases, with 11 bases between the two germline ends. CDR3 length equals 15 residues. Germline V CDR1 and CDR2: SGDLS, YYNGEE. The CDR3 loop is CASSVAGLAYNEQFF. DNA of the CDR3: TGTGCCAGCAGCGTAGCAGGCCTCGCTTACAATGAGCAGTTCTTC.

The chain couples TRBV6-6 to TRBJ1-4; 10 bases line up with TRBD1. The germline V gene encodes CDR1 MNHNY and CDR2 SVGAGI (reference sequence). V shed 4 bases, J shed 6 bases, and the junction held 5 bases outside the gene matches. The CDR3 is 15 residues long. The CDR3 DNA reads as TGTGCCAGCAGTTCACCGGGACAGGGGTATGAAAAACTGTTTTTT. This codes for CASSSPGQGYEKLFF.

The chain joins TRBV29-1 to TRBJ2-7; D might be TRBD1 (6 bases). The germline CDR1 and CDR2 sequences are SQVTM and ANQGSEA. CDR3 length equals 14 residues. Trimming shortened V by 8 bases and J by 0 bases, and 17 bases separated the two germline ends. The CDR3, as DNA: TGCAGCCCCGGTGGTGACAGGAGCTCCTACGAGCAGTACTTC. Translating gives CSPGGDRSSYEQYF.

The chain combines TRBV12-5 with TRBJ2-7; D might be TRBD1 (6 bases). CDR1 is LGHNT, CDR2 FRNRAP, per germline. V lost 0 bases and J 5 bases, leaving 17 bases between the germline ends. The CDR3 contains 16 residues. CDR3 DNA: TGTGCTAGTGGTTTGGTACTTTCAGGGGTATCGGACGAGCAGTACGTC. Amino acids: CASGLVLSGVSDEQYV.

The chain joins TRBV7-8 to TRBJ2-7; TRBD1 might be the D (5 bases). V lost 4 bases and J lost 5, with 12 bases in between. Germline V gives CDR1 SGHVS, CDR2 FQNEAQ. This CDR3 is built from 13 residues. CDR3 region: CASSSIDSNEQYF. In nucleotides, the CDR3 is TGTGCCAGCAGCTCGATAGACAGTAACGAGCAGTACTTC.

CDR3 nucleotides: TGTGCCAGCAGTTTTCAGCTAGCGGGAGGTCGCGATACGCAGTATTTT. Encoded protein: CASSFQLAGGRDTQYF. The rearrangement links TRBV27 to TRBJ2-3; 11 bases align to TRBD2. Germline V CDR1 and CDR2: MNHEY, SMNVEV (reference sequence). V lost 3 bases to trimming and J lost 6 bases; unmatched junction nucleotides: 8. The CDR3 contains 16 residues.

The V gene is TRBV7-9, the J gene TRBJ2-2, with 9 bases identical to TRBD1. The CDR3 spans 16 residues. Losses at the gene ends were 11 bases for V and 3 bases for J; bases not matched to a gene: 13. Germline CDR1 is SEHNR and CDR2 is FQNEAQ (reference sequence). CDR3: CAGGLQGAQYTGELFF. The CDR3, as DNA: TGTGCCGGGGGCTTACAGGGGGCGCAGTACACCGGGGAGCTGTTTTTT.

The CDR3 DNA reads as TGTGCCAGCAGGGATACAGGGAGCAATCAGCCCCAGCATTTT. This codes for CASRDTGSNQPQHF. The chain carries TRBV6-6 and TRBJ1-5; TRBD1 might be the D (6 bases). Germline CDR1 MNHNY, CDR2 SVGAGI (reference sequence). CDR3 length: 14 amino acids. The V gene lost 6 bases and the J gene lost 1 base, with 10 bases spanning the gap.

This chain uses TRBV13 with TRBJ2-6; tentative D call: TRBD1 (6 bases). The CDR3 covers 19 residues. The ends were cut back, 5 bases at V and 2 bases at J, with 22 bases in the middle. Germline lookup yields CDR1 PRHDT and CDR2 FYEKMQ (reference sequence). The CDR3, as DNA: TGTGCCAGCAGCCCAAAGGATCACAGGGTGATGGCTGGGGCCAACGTCCTGACTTTC. Encoded protein: CASSPKDHRVMAGANVLTF.

The chain combines TRBV10-3 with TRBJ1-1, with 9 bases fitting TRBD1. CDR1 ENHRY and CDR2 SYGVKD come from the germline V gene. The CDR3 has 13 residues. The V gene end was trimmed by 7 bases and the J gene end by 6 bases; junction bases not matched to a gene: 6. The CDR3 sequence is CAINGGQGAEAFF. CDR3 sequence (DNA): TGTGCCATCAACGGGGGACAGGGAGCTGAAGCTTTCTTT.

The rearrangement links TRBV9 to TRBJ2-1; no clear D gene. CDR1 SGDLS and CDR2 YYNGEE come from the germline V gene. The CDR3 has 15 amino acids. V lost 0 bases, J lost 0 bases, and 7 bases lay in between. The CDR3 nucleotides are TGTGCCAGCAGCGTAGGAACTCACTCCTACAATGAGCAGTTCTTC. Protein product: CASSVGTHSYNEQFF.

The CDR3 loop is CASSPRGLLDRFNPESSYNEQFF. The CDR3 DNA reads TGTGCCAGCAGCCCCCGAGGACTGCTAGACAGGTTTAACCCCGAGAGCTCCTACAATGAGCAGTTCTTC. The chain carries TRBV27 and TRBJ2-1; D may be TRBD1 (6 bases). The CDR3 spans 23 residues. V was shortened by 6 bases and J by 0 bases, with 36 bases between the two germline ends. The germline V gene encodes CDR1 MNHEY and CDR2 SMNVEV (reference sequence).

This rearrangement joins TRBV9 to TRBJ2-5; TRBD2 aligns across 11 bases. This CDR3 comprises 15 residues. Germline CDR1 SGDLS, CDR2 YYNGEE. V shed 5 bases, J shed 5 bases, and the junction held 8 bases outside the gene matches. CDR3 bases: TGTGCCAGCAGTGCTAGCGGGAGGTCCCGTGAGACCCAGTACTTC. This encodes CASSASGRSRETQYF.

The V and J genes are TRBV2 and TRBJ2-3; unclear D gene. This CDR3 region has 15 residues. Trimming pared 4 bases from V and 2 bases from J, leaving 13 bases between. The germline CDR1 and CDR2 sequences are SNHLY and FYNNEI. CDR3 sequence: CASSAGGGYTDTQYF. In nucleotides, the CDR3 is TGTGCCAGCAGTGCTGGCGGTGGGTACACAGATACGCAGTATTTT.

This rearrangement joins TRBV5-4 to TRBJ2-7; a weak D match, TRBD1 (7 bases). The length of the CDR3 is 16 residues. The germline V gene has CDR1 SGHNT and CDR2 YYREEE (reference sequence). V lost 6 bases and J lost 4, with 23 bases in between. The CDR3 spells CASNGVGPRGEYEQYF. The DNA of the CDR3 is TGTGCCAGCAACGGTGTGGGACCCAGGGGGGAATACGAGCAGTACTTC.

This clone has more than one count but fewer than ten. The chain links TRBV4-2 to TRBJ1-2, with TRBD1 as a possible D gene (6 bases). Deletions cut 2 bases from V and 7 bases from J, with 17 bases between. The CDR3 sequence is 15 residues long. In germline, CDR1 is LGHNA, CDR2 YNFKEQ. The CDR3 is CASSQKYRVTGGYTF. CDR3 DNA sequence: TGTGCCAGCAGCCAAAAGTACAGGGTAACGGGTGGCTACACCTTC.

This clone was recorded once. This chain joins TRBV5-1 and TRBJ2-5; 15 bases map to TRBD2. The CDR3 is made up of 17 amino acids. Germline lookup yields CDR1 SGHRS and CDR2 YFSETQ. V lost 4 bases and J lost 1; bases outside the gene matches: 5. The CDR3 DNA reads as TGCGCCAGCAGCCCCGGACTAGCGGGAGGGAGCCAAGAGACCCAGTACTTC. It yields the protein CASSPGLAGGSQETQYF.

The V and J genes are TRBV28 and TRBJ2-7, with 10 bases matching TRBD1. With 8 bases clipped from V and 2 bases from J, the junction kept 9 bases outside the gene matches. Looked up from germline, CDR1 is MDHEN and CDR2 is SYDVKM. This CDR3 is 15 amino acids long. The CDR3: CASHSPGTGAYEQYF. The CDR3 DNA reads as TGTGCCAGCCATAGCCCAGGGACAGGGGCCTACGAGCAGTACTTC. Full variable domain (outside the CDR3, taken from reference TRBV28 and TRBJ2-7): DVKVTQSSRYLVKRTGEKVFLECVQDMDHENMFWYRQDPGLGLRLIYFSYDVKMKEKGDIPEGYSVSREKKERFSLILESASTNQTSMYLCASHSPGTGAYEQYFGPGTRLTVT.

The chain has TRBV27 and TRBJ2-4; D not certain. Per the germline V gene, CDR1 is MNHEY and CDR2 is SMNVEV (reference sequence). V shed 5 bases and J shed 2 bases, with 10 bases lying between them. This CDR3 region has 14 residues. CDR3 sequence: CASSPLRSKNIQYF. The CDR3 DNA follows: TGTGCCAGCAGTCCGCTGAGGTCCAAAAACATTCAGTACTTC.

V gene TRBV23-1 combines with J gene TRBJ2-7; 9 bases match TRBD2. TRBV23-1 is an ORF, with its function uncertain. This CDR3 has 16 residues. The ends lost 0 bases at V and 4 bases at J; junction bases unmatched: 7. The CDR3 loop reads CASSQSRREGRYEQYV. The CDR3 region has the DNA TGCGCCAGCAGTCAATCGAGGCGGGAGGGCCGGTACGAGCAGTACGTC.

The chain combines TRBV2 with TRBJ1-2; D remains ambiguous. Deletions cut 1 base from V and 8 bases from J, with 11 bases between. From germline, CDR1 is SNHLY and CDR2 FYNNEI. This CDR3 is built from 13 residues. Here the CDR3 reads CASSEVGSGGYTF. The CDR3 bases are TGTGCCAGCAGTGAAGTCGGGTCGGGGGGCTACACCTTC.